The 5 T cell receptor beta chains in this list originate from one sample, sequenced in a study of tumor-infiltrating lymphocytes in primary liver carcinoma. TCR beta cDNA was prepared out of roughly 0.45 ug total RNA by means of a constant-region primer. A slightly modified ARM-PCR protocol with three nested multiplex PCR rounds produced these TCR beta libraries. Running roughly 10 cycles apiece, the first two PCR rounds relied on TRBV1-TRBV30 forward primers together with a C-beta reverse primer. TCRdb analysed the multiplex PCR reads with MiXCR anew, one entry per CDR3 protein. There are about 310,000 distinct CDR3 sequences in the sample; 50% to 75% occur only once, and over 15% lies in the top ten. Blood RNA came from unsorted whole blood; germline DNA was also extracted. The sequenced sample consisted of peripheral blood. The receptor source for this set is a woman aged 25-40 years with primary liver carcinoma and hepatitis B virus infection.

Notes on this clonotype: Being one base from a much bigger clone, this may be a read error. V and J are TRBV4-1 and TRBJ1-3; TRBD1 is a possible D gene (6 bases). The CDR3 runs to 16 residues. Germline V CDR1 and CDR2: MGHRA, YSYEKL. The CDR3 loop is CASSQESGGRGNTIHF. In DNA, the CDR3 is TGCGCCAGCAGCCAAGAGTCGGGGGGGCGAGGAAACACCATACATTTT.

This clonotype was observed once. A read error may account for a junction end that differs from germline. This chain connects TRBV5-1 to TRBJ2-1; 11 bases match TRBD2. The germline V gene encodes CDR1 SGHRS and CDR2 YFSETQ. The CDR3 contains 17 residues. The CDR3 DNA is TGCGCCAGCAGCTGGACTAGCGGGTCCCCCACCTACAATGAGCACTTCTTC. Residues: CASSWTSGSPTYNEHFF.

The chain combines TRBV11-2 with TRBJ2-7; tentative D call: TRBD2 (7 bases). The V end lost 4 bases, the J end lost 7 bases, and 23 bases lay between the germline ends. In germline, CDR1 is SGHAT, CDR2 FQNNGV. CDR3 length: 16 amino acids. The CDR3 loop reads CASSSGRDTRYDEQYF. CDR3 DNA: TGTGCCAGCAGCTCGGGGAGGGACACTAGATACGATGAGCAGTACTTC.

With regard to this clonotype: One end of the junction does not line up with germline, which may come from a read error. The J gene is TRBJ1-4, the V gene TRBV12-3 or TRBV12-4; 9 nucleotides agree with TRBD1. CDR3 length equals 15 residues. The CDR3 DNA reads TGTGCCAGCAGAAGTACAGGGGGCAAAAATGGAAAACTGTTTTTT. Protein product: CASRSTGGKNGKLFF.

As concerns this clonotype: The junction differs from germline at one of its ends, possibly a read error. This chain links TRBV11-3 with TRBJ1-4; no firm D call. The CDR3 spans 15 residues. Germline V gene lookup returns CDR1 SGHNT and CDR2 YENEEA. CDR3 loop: CASSPTRPSEEKLSF. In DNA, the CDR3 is TGTGCCAGCAGCCCCACCCGGCCCTCCGAGGAGAAACTGTCTTTT.